This TCR beta chain was identified during a study of CD8 T cells in Susac syndrome (dated by TCRdb to between 2018 and 2021). Notes on the research overall: The study used repertoire sequencing to test whether antigen drove CD8+ T cell activation and differentiation in Susac syndrome. Clonality of the CD8+ T cell repertoire was compared between more than 10 healthy donors, approximately 14 Susac syndrome patients and under 19 multiple sclerosis patients. Overall study results and their limits: The TCR sequencing and HLA analysis was acknowledged to have included a relatively small number of individuals.

Peripheral blood CD8+ and CD4+ T cells from healthy donors, Susac syndrome patients and multiple sclerosis patients were profiled by high-throughput TCR beta sequencing. Multiple sclerosis controls were treatment-naive patients with stable or active relapsing-remitting disease fulfilling revised McDonald criteria. Bulk CD8+ and CD4+ T cells were purified by magnetic negative isolation, while CD8+ TEMRA cells were enriched using FACS. Blood was collected in EDTA tubes and processed within 24 hours, with PBMCs isolated through density gradient centrifugation. PBMCs destined for TCR sequencing were cryopreserved in liquid nitrogen and later thawed in a 37 °C water bath. The sorted or isolated CD4+, CD8+ and CD8+ TEMRA cells had a purity of 90% or higher. CDR1 is given as MDHEN and CDR2 as SYDVKM, both from the germline V gene. Trimming leaves V shorter by 2 bases and J shorter by 2 bases, with the junction holding 6 bases beyond the gene matches. Counted from cysteine to phenylalanine, this CDR3 has 16 amino acids. Kept here is only the CDR3 DNA, which spans 48 bases and is read in frame from base 1.

About this clonotype: The specificity of this receptor is unknown. No qualities accompany the bases; no much larger clone lies one base away.

RNA was extracted with the RNeasy kit and about 0.5 to 1 ug was reverse transcribed using random hexamers. TCR beta CDR3 regions were amplified with the immunoSEQ multiplex PCR assay covering 54 Vbeta and 13 Jbeta segments. PCR amplification bias was corrected by using a synthetic template baseline for primer optimization and computational correction. Per the source publication's procedure: Only productive sequences were kept, with reads annotated to V, D and J genes according to IMGT and analyzed in immunoSEQ Analyzer. Clonality was calculated as one minus the Shannon entropy normalized by log2 of the number of productive unique sequences. For each patient and control, public and private clones were evaluated within the 100 most prevalent clones. Clones were defined as Susac-specific when absent from the healthy and MS cohorts, from 1,000 to 1,100 published viral clones and from other ImmuneACCESS disease sequences. The public reads were reprocessed in TCRdb via fastp at Q25 and MiXCR, keeping in-frame beta chains. Duplicate CDR3 protein sequences are folded into a single record with the most common DNA and genes. For this entry, the V and J calls and clone size follow TCRdb and not the study's own pipeline. The sample contains a few hundred thousand distinct CDR3 sequences, approximately 81% of them found a single time. The ten largest clones represent approximately 0.12% of the sample.

Source material: CD8+ T cells from PBMCs. The sequence derives from a human donor with multiple sclerosis. Recombination joined TRBV28 with TRBJ2-3; 8 middle bases align to TRBD1. The CDR3 has the sequence CASSLGQGVPTDTQYF. The base sequence is TGTGCCAGCAGTTTAGGACAGGGTGTCCCCACAGATACGCAGTATTTT.